The sequence of this T cell receptor beta chain was determined in a study of T cells in Graves' hyperthyroidism and ophthalmopathy. The wider study: Pretreatment peripheral blood was obtained at initial diagnosis. General study findings and limits: Blood samples included most of the expanded thyroid clonotypes exceeding 0.001.

It was around 11 ml of fresh peripheral blood that supplied the PBMCs. The sample holds many counts of this clonotype. What it recognizes is unknown. RNA transcripts yielded amplified TCR beta CDR3 regions. The study used the HTBI primer set for a first-round RT-PCR of the TCR CDR3. One entry per CDR3 protein, called by TCRdb with MiXCR from the multiplex PCR reads. The sample has about 290,000 distinct CDR3 sequences, roughly 15% seen once; the top ten hold 7.9%. The sequence was collected from a woman aged 40-49 years with Graves' hyperthyroidism. The sample taken for sequencing was blood.

The CDR3 sequence is CASRTDRDTEAFF. The CDR3 DNA is TGTGCCAGCAGAACAGACAGGGACACTGAAGCTTTCTTT. The V and J genes are TRBV12-3 or TRBV12-4 and TRBJ1-1, with 7 bases fitting TRBD1. This CDR3 is 13 amino acids long. V gave up 6 bases and J gave up 3 bases; unmatched junction bases: 4.